What follows are 26 T cell receptor beta chains derived from one specimen sequenced in a study of T-cell reconstitution after alpha-beta-depleted transplantation in children. Unique molecular identifiers tagged the TCRbeta library. TCRdb processed the PCR reads anew with MiXCR; each CDR3 protein has one entry. The sample contains around 670,000 distinct CDR3 sequences, less than 15% of which appear only once. Specimen: PBMCs, collected before TCRalphabeta/CD19-depleted stem cell transplant. All receptors derive from a girl aged 2 to 9 with congenital amegakaryocytic thrombocytopenia, due to receive a stem cell transplant.

This clonotype has more than one count but fewer than ten. The V call is TRBV10-2, the J call TRBJ1-4, with D possibly TRBD1 on 6 matching bases. Between the trimmed V and J ends, which lost 8 bases and 7 bases, there was a span of 14 bases. The CDR3 is 13 amino acids. Looked up from germline, CDR1 is WSHSY and CDR2 is SAAADI. Here the CDR3 reads CASRGQNSEKLFF. The CDR3 DNA sequence: TGCGCCAGCCGAGGACAGAACTCTGAAAAACTGTTTTTT.

V is TRBV20-1 and J is TRBJ2-1; 10 nucleotides line up with TRBD2. CDR3 length equals 17 residues. The germline V gene has CDR1 DFQATT and CDR2 SNEGSKA (reference sequence). V dropped 3 bases and J dropped 7; count of bases not matched to a gene: 15. This CDR3 reads CSARGAGASGSLNEQFF. In nucleotides, the CDR3 is TGCAGTGCTAGGGGCGCGGGGGCTAGCGGGAGTTTGAATGAGCAGTTCTTC.

The chain links TRBV9 to TRBJ1-2, with TRBD1 matching over 9 bases. Germline V CDR1 and CDR2: SGDLS, YYNGEE. The V segment lost 1 base and the J segment 1 base; nucleotides outside the gene matches: 8. The CDR3 spans 17 residues. The CDR3 DNA reads as TGTGCCAGCAGCGTATTACGACAGGGGGATTATAACTATGGCTACACCTTC. It is translated as CASSVLRQGDYNYGYTF. The entire variable domain, with the rest obtained from reference TRBV9 and TRBJ1-2, is as follows: DSGVTQTPKHLITATGQRVTLRCSPRSGDLSVYWYQQSLDQGLQFLIQYYNGEERAKGNILERFSAQQFPDLHSELNLSSLELGDSALYFCASSVLRQGDYNYGYTFGSGTRLTVV.

This sequence joins TRBV20-1 and TRBJ2-1, with D hard to call. This CDR3 has 13 residues. Per the germline V gene, CDR1 is DFQATT and CDR2 is SNEGSKA (reference sequence). V was pared by 1 base and J by 4 bases, with 8 bases between. In nucleotides, the CDR3 is TGCAGTGCTAGAGTTCCGCAATACAATGAGCAGTTCTTC. Encoded protein: CSARVPQYNEQFF.

The chain combines TRBV18 with TRBJ1-1; 8 bases align to TRBD1. This CDR3 spans 15 amino acids. Germline assignment: CDR1 KGHSH and CDR2 LQKENI. The ends lost 4 bases at V and 1 base at J; junction bases unmatched: 5. The CDR3 DNA is TGTGCCAGCTCACTCCGGGACAGGAGGAACACTGAAGCTTTCTTT. It codes for CASSLRDRRNTEAFF.

This sequence joins TRBV10-3 and TRBJ1-5; D remains ambiguous. CDR3 length equals 13 residues. From germline, CDR1 is ENHRY and CDR2 SYGVKD. The V and J ends lost 8 bases and 6 bases respectively, with 14 bases between them. DNA for the CDR3: TGTGCCATCGGGGAGGCGTCTGTTCAGCCCCAGCATTTT. Its protein product is CAIGEASVQPQHF.

About this clonotype itself: Its ends do not fully match the called genes, so a read error is possible. CDR3 sequence reads: CSAWDSHEQYF. As DNA, the CDR3 is TGCAGTGCTTGGGACTCCCACGAGCAGTACTTC. This rearrangement joins TRBV20-1 to TRBJ2-7; D perhaps matches TRBD2 (6 bases). Germline assignment: CDR1 DFQATT and CDR2 SNEGSKA (reference sequence). CDR3 size: 11 residues.

In its sample, this clonotype was seen many times. The V call is TRBV2, the J call TRBJ2-5; perhaps TRBD2 as D (5 bases). Germline loops: CDR1 SNHLY, CDR2 FYNNEI. V lost 4 bases to trimming and J lost 4 bases, with 10 bases between them. CDR3 length equals 13 residues. The CDR3 DNA reads as TGTGCCAGCAGTGTTTCTGGACTAGAGACCCAGTACTTC. It is translated as CASSVSGLETQYF.

This clonotype came up a few times. The chain recombines TRBV12-3 or TRBV12-4 with TRBJ2-3; tentatively, D is TRBD1 (7 bases). This CDR3 has 14 residues. V gave up 6 bases and J gave up 3 bases, with 13 bases separating them. For the CDR3, the DNA is TGTGCCAGCAGGGCGGCAGGGGGGACAGATACGCAGTATTTT. Its translation is CASRAAGGTDTQYF.

J is TRBJ2-2 and V is TRBV11-2, with a tentative D call TRBD1 (6 bases). The germline V gene encodes CDR1 SGHAT and CDR2 FQNNGV. CDR3 length: 16 amino acids. The ends were cut back, 0 bases at V and 4 bases at J, with 12 bases in the middle. In DNA form, the CDR3 reads TGTGCCAGCAGCTTAGATTCAGGGGTACTCACCGGGGAGCTGTTTTTT. Encoded protein: CASSLDSGVLTGELFF. The full variable domain, with the rest looked up from reference TRBV11-2 and TRBJ2-2, is EAGVAQSPRYKIIEKRQSVAFWCNPISGHATLYWYQQILGQGPKLLIQFQNNGVVDDSQLPKDRFSAERLKGVDSTLKIQPAKLEDSAVYLCASSLDSGVLTGELFFGEGSRLTVL.

This sequence joins TRBV20-1 and TRBJ2-7; 10 bases are shared with TRBD2. The ends lost 4 bases at V and 2 bases at J; junction bases unmatched: 5. The CDR3 contains 14 residues. Germline loops: CDR1 DFQATT, CDR2 SNEGSKA (reference sequence). CDR3 nucleotide sequence: TGCAGTGCTACCCCGGGACTAGCGCCCTACGAGCAGTACTTC. This gives the protein CSATPGLAPYEQYF.

This clonotype occurred many times. The rearrangement joins TRBV5-6 to TRBJ2-7, with D possibly matching TRBD2 (6 bases). CDR1 and CDR2 from the germline V gene are SGHDT and YYEEEE. V lost 3 bases to trimming and J lost 5 bases, with 15 bases between them. The CDR3 extends over 14 amino acids. In nucleotides, the CDR3 is TGTGCCAGCAGCTCAGCGGGTGGGGGACACGAGCAGTACTTC. Its translation is CASSSAGGGHEQYF.

This chain connects TRBV5-1 to TRBJ2-5; D perhaps matches TRBD2 (6 bases). Germline CDR1 SGHRS, CDR2 YFSETQ. With 2 bases removed from V and 0 bases from J, the gap between germline ends came to 8 bases. This CDR3 region has 14 residues. CDR3 amino acids: CASSFGGYQETQYF. The CDR3 DNA is TGCGCCAGCAGCTTTGGGGGGTACCAAGAGACCCAGTACTTC.

This clonotype came up many times. This rearrangement joins TRBV7-2 to TRBJ2-1, with TRBD2 matching over 10 bases. This CDR3 has 15 residues. Per the germline V gene, CDR1 is SGHTA and CDR2 is FQGNSA. J gave up 8 bases and V 2 bases, and 6 bases lay outside the gene matches. CDR3 sequence: CASSLNPSGSYEQFF. The CDR3 nucleotides read TGTGCCAGCAGCTTAAATCCTAGCGGGAGCTATGAGCAGTTCTTC. Based on the CDR3 plus reference TRBV7-2 and TRBJ2-1, the full variable domain is GAGVSQSPSNKVTEKGKDVELRCDPISGHTALYWYRQSLGQGLEFLIYFQGNSAPDKSGLPSDRFSAERTGGSVSTLTIQRTQQEDSAVYLCASSLNPSGSYEQFFGPGTRLTVL.

DNA for the CDR3: TGTGCCAGCTCACCTTCTCATGGCACCGGGACAGGTACATCCAGCGAGCAGTACTTC. This sequence encodes CASSPSHGTGTGTSSEQYF. The chain uses TRBV18 and TRBJ2-7; 8 bases match TRBD1. Germline V CDR1 and CDR2: KGHSH, LQKENI. This CDR3 comprises 19 residues. V shed 3 bases and J 6 bases; nucleotides not matched to a gene: 22.

The chain has TRBV6-5 and TRBJ2-5; D possibly matches TRBD1 or TRBD2 (5 bases each). The length of the CDR3 is 14 residues. V gave up 2 bases and J gave up 1 base, with 8 bases separating them. Germline CDR1 is MNHEY and CDR2 is SVGAGI. The CDR3 reads CASSYLGTQETQYF. In nucleotides, the CDR3 is TGTGCCAGCAGTTACCTAGGGACCCAAGAGACCCAGTACTTC.

This clonotype turned up a few times. The V gene is TRBV20-1, the J gene TRBJ2-1; 11 nucleotides agree with TRBD2. CDR1 is DFQATT, CDR2 SNEGSKA, per germline (reference sequence). The junction had 7 bases not matched to a gene; V was cut back by 3 bases and J by 6 bases. The CDR3 covers 15 residues. CDR3 loop: CSARVAGGPLNEQFF. As DNA, the CDR3 is TGCAGTGCTAGGGTAGCGGGAGGGCCGCTCAATGAGCAGTTCTTC.

This clonotype has only a few counts. V and J are TRBV12-3 or TRBV12-4 and TRBJ2-5; the D gene is possibly TRBD1 (6 bases). V was shortened by 2 bases and J by 7 bases, with 14 bases between the two germline ends. This CDR3 spans 14 amino acids. The CDR3 spells CASSLQQGQGTQYF. The CDR3 nucleotides read TGTGCCAGCAGTTTACAGCAGGGGCAGGGGACCCAGTACTTC.

CDR3 nucleotide sequence: TGTGCCAGCAGTTTATTTTCAGGACAGGGGGAATTACAGCCCCAGCATTTT. Encoded protein: CASSLFSGQGELQPQHF. The chain employs TRBV28 and TRBJ1-5; 10 positions agree with TRBD1. After removal of 1 base from V and 7 bases from J, the junction contained 10 bases not matched to a gene. The germline V gene has CDR1 MDHEN and CDR2 SYDVKM. The CDR3 consists of 17 residues.

This clonotype was detected ten times or more. The chain carries TRBV20-1 and TRBJ2-1; 9 bases fit TRBD2. J was trimmed by 3 bases and V by 0 bases; bases with no gene match: 9. The V gene's germline CDR1 is DFQATT and CDR2 SNEGSKA (reference sequence). The CDR3 sequence is 17 residues long. CDR3 amino acids: CSARDRKGLAYYNEQFF. For the CDR3, the DNA is TGCAGTGCTAGAGATCGAAAAGGACTAGCGTACTACAATGAGCAGTTCTTC.

Comments on this clonotype: A clone one base away is much larger, so this may be a read error. The rearrangement uses TRBV7-6 and TRBJ1-4; TRBD1 might be the D (5 bases). The CDR3 contains 14 residues. The germline V gene has CDR1 SGHVS and CDR2 FNYEAQ. The CDR3 loop is CASSSRDGDEKLSF. CDR3 coding DNA: TGTGCCAGCAGCTCCAGGGATGGGGATGAAAAACTGTCTTTT.

As to this clonotype: A read error is possible here, since a much larger clone lies one base away. V and J are TRBV28 and TRBJ2-3; TRBD1 agrees at 8 bases. The length of the CDR3 is 15 residues. Germline CDR1 and CDR2: MDHEN and SYDVKM. J gave up 7 bases and V 5 bases, and 11 bases lay outside the gene matches. The CDR3 protein is CASSRRTGRANTQYF. DNA for the CDR3: TGTGCCAGCAGTCGGAGGACAGGGAGAGCGAATACGCAGTATTTT.

This clonotype was seen more than once but under ten times. The chain's CDR3 is CAWDLGQKETQYF. The CDR3 DNA sequence: TGTGCCTGGGACCTAGGACAGAAAGAGACCCAGTACTTC. V gene TRBV30 combines with J gene TRBJ2-5, with a possible D match to TRBD1 (6 bases). Trimming cost V 5 bases and J 3 bases, with 13 bases left between them. CDR1 is GTSNPN, CDR2 SVGIG, per germline (reference sequence). The CDR3 has 13 residues.

The sample holds many counts of this clonotype. The chain uses TRBV29-1 and TRBJ1-1; TRBD1 matches at 7 bases. CDR1 and CDR2 (germline): SQVTM, ANQGSEA. The CDR3 length is 16 residues. The V gene end was trimmed by 1 base and the J gene end by 4 bases; junction bases not matched to a gene: 12. This CDR3 is CSVEGRDRRLGTEAFF. CDR3 nucleotides: TGCAGCGTTGAAGGCCGGGACAGACGGCTGGGCACTGAAGCTTTCTTT.

This clonotype was observed a few times. The chain has TRBV5-1 and TRBJ2-7; 7 bases fit TRBD1. The CDR3 covers 14 residues. V dropped 4 bases and J dropped 6; count of bases not matched to a gene: 10. Germline lookup yields CDR1 SGHRS and CDR2 YFSETQ. As DNA, the CDR3 is TGCGCCAGCAGCCACGGGACAGACCTTTCCGAGCAGTACTTC. Translated: CASSHGTDLSEQYF.

This rearrangement joins TRBV28 to TRBJ2-3; possible D gene TRBD1, 6 bases. CDR1 and CDR2 (germline): MDHEN, SYDVKM. The V and J ends lost 5 bases and 5 bases respectively, with 14 bases between them. The CDR3 loop spans 14 amino acids. CDR3 coding DNA: TGTGCCAGCAGTCTACAGGGCTCGGGAGATACGCAGTATTTT. It is translated as CASSLQGSGDTQYF.